Below are 24 T cell receptor beta chains sequenced from a single sample in a study of blood T cell repertoires in COVID-19. Profiling relied on immunoSEQ multiplex PCR, and the TCRdb table lists in-frame clones only, not all of them. The sample lists a few hundred thousand clones, more than 75% occurring once. Sequenced material: peripheral blood. These receptors were taken from a man in his 60s who had recovered from COVID-19.

The chain recombines TRBV7-9 with TRBJ2-1, with TRBD2 matching 14 bases. Germline V gives CDR1 SEHNR, CDR2 FQNEAQ (reference sequence). The V and J ends lost 5 bases and 8 bases, in that order; junction bases with no gene match: 11. This CDR3 has 17 residues. The CDR3 sequence: CASSPSGTSGSLDEQFF. The CDR3 DNA reads TGTGCCAGCAGCCCCTCCGGGACTAGCGGGAGTTTGGATGAGCAGTTCTTC.

The rearrangement joins TRBV3-1 (or the pseudogene TRBV3-2) to TRBJ2-7; D gene ambiguous. Trimming cost V 6 bases and J 0 bases, with 12 bases left between them. Germline lookup yields CDR1 LGHDT and CDR2 YNNKEL (reference sequence). The CDR3 totals 14 residues. The chain's CDR3 is CASRPGASSYEQYF. The CDR3 bases are TGTGCCAGCAGACCCGGAGCGTCCTCCTACGAGCAGTACTTC.

The count of this clone is one. V is TRBV6-5 and J is TRBJ2-1, with 9 positions matching TRBD2. CDR3 length: 15 amino acids. Per the germline V gene, CDR1 is MNHEY and CDR2 is SVGAGI. The V gene end was trimmed by 5 bases and the J gene end by 8 bases; junction bases not matched to a gene: 10. The CDR3 here is CASSTGLAGLDEQFF. The CDR3 DNA follows: TGTGCCAGCAGTACGGGGCTAGCGGGGTTGGATGAGCAGTTCTTC.

Concerning this clone itself: This CDR3 is also generated by other DNA sequences in the sample. V and J are TRBV7-3 and TRBJ1-1; D is undetermined. The CDR3 extends over 13 amino acids. Germline-derived CDR1 and CDR2 are SGHTA and FQGTGA. The ends were cut back, 5 bases at V and 1 base at J, with 8 bases in the middle. The CDR3 sequence: CASSLQSNTEAFF. In DNA, the CDR3 is TGTGCCAGCAGCCTTCAGTCGAACACTGAAGCTTTCTTT. Drawing the rest from reference TRBV7-3 and TRBJ1-1, the complete variable domain is GAGVSQTPSNKVTEKGKYVELRCDPISGHTALYWYRQSLGQGPEFLIYFQGTGAADDSGLPNDRFFAVRPEGSVSTLKIQRTERGDSAVYLCASSLQSNTEAFFGQGTRLTVV.

CDR3 DNA sequence: TGTGCCAGCAGCTTTCAGGAGAACACTGAAGCTTTCTTT. Protein: CASSFQENTEAFF. The chain combines TRBV7-2 with TRBJ1-1; D is uncertain. The CDR3 is 13 amino acids. Germline V gene data show CDR1 as SGHTA and CDR2 as FQGNSA. V lost 3 bases to trimming and J lost 1 base, with 6 bases between them.

The V and J genes are TRBV5-4 and TRBJ1-2; TRBD1 agrees at 7 bases. This CDR3 has 14 amino acids. CDR1 SGHNT and CDR2 YYREEE come from the germline V gene (reference sequence). V lost 4 bases, J lost 5 bases, and 8 bases stayed unmatched. In nucleotides, the CDR3 is TGTGCCAGCAGCACTACACGACAGGGATATGGCTACACCTTC. Translating gives CASSTTRQGYGYTF.

The chain recombines TRBV7-3 with TRBJ2-3; 7 bases map to TRBD1. CDR1 and CDR2 (germline): SGHTA, FQGTGA. V lost 5 bases and J lost 5; bases outside the gene matches: 13. The CDR3 length is 16 residues. The CDR3 coding sequence is TGTGCCAGCAGCAAAGTGGGGACAGCTTTCTTAGATACGCAGTATTTT. It translates to CASSKVGTAFLDTQYF.

The rearrangement joins TRBV5-4 to TRBJ1-1, with no clear D. V shed 4 bases and J shed 0 bases, with 10 bases lying between them. The CDR3 sequence is 14 residues long. The germline CDR1 and CDR2 sequences are SGHNT and YYREEE (reference sequence). The CDR3 sequence is CASSPQTVNTEAFF. In DNA form, the CDR3 reads TGTGCCAGCAGCCCACAGACGGTGAACACTGAAGCTTTCTTT. The whole variable domain, remainder taken from reference TRBV5-4 and TRBJ1-1, is ETGVTQSPTHLIKTRGQQVTLRCSSQSGHNTVSWYQQALGQGPQFIFQYYREEENGRGNFPPRFSGLQFPNYSSELNVNALELDDSALYLCASSPQTVNTEAFFGQGTRLTVV.

V is TRBV6-6 and J is TRBJ2-1; maybe TRBD2 (6 bases). Trimming pared 6 bases from V and 7 bases from J, leaving 10 bases between. The germline V gene encodes CDR1 MNHNY and CDR2 SVGAGI (reference sequence). The CDR3 contains 12 residues. The CDR3 DNA reads TGTGCCAGCAGCCCCGGGGGTAATGAGCAGTTCTTC. It is translated as CASSPGGNEQFF.

The chain employs TRBV2 and TRBJ1-4, with 7 nucleotides matching TRBD1. V lost 6 bases to trimming and J lost 7 bases; unmatched junction nucleotides: 8. Germline V gene data show CDR1 as SNHLY and CDR2 as FYNNEI. The CDR3 contains 14 residues. The CDR3 sequence is CASRAAGTVEKLFF. The CDR3 DNA reads as TGTGCCAGCAGGGCGGCGGGGACAGTTGAAAAACTGTTTTTT.

The chain joins TRBV5-1 to TRBJ2-1; 7 bases agree with TRBD1. The CDR3 has 17 residues. Trimming cost V 4 bases and J 3 bases; bases outside gene matches: 13. Germline V gives CDR1 SGHRS, CDR2 YFSETQ. As DNA, the CDR3 is TGCGCCAGCAGCCATCCAAGCACAGGGGATGGCTACAATGAGCAGTTCTTC. Translation gives CASSHPSTGDGYNEQFF.

The chain couples TRBV14 to TRBJ2-5; maybe TRBD2 (5 bases). Deletions cut 5 bases from V and 5 bases from J, with 9 bases between. The CDR3 extends over 12 amino acids. Germline values: CDR1 SGHDN, CDR2 FVKESK. CDR3 DNA sequence: TGTGCCAGCAGCGGCCCGGGGGAGACCCAGTACTTC. Translating gives CASSGPGETQYF.

The V gene is TRBV7-2, the J gene TRBJ2-7; D gene unclear. Trimming pared 3 bases from V and 1 base from J, leaving 7 bases between. From germline, CDR1 is SGHTA and CDR2 FQGNSA. The CDR3 runs 13 residues. The CDR3 bases are TGTGCCAGCAGCTTCGGTTCATCCTACGAGCAGTACTTC. Amino acid sequence: CASSFGSSYEQYF.

The chain recombines TRBV24-1 with TRBJ2-1, with TRBD2 matching 8 bases. Unmatched junction bases numbered 9, after V lost 4 bases and J lost 5 bases. CDR1 and CDR2 from the germline V gene are KGHDR and SFDVKD. The CDR3 sequence is 16 residues long. The CDR3: CATSDPGRGRDNEQFF. The CDR3 DNA reads as TGTGCCACCAGTGACCCCGGGAGGGGGAGAGACAATGAGCAGTTCTTC.

The rearrangement uses TRBV29-1 and TRBJ2-1; 8 bases align to TRBD1. V was pared by 6 bases and J by 1 base, with 5 bases of the junction left unmatched. Germline V lookup: CDR1 SQVTM, CDR2 ANQGSEA. This CDR3 comprises 14 residues. The CDR3 reads CSVTGGGSYNEQFF. CDR3 DNA: TGCAGCGTCACAGGGGGAGGATCCTACAATGAGCAGTTCTTC.

This rearrangement joins TRBV19 to TRBJ2-1; 10 bases are shared with TRBD2. Losses at the gene ends were 2 bases for V and 6 bases for J; bases not matched to a gene: 10. The CDR3 length is 17 residues. The germline CDR1 and CDR2 sequences are LNHDA and SQIVND (reference sequence). The CDR3 protein is CASSILSGGAKFNEQFF. In DNA form, the CDR3 reads TGTGCCAGTAGTATATTGAGCGGGGGGGCCAAATTCAATGAGCAGTTCTTC.

The V gene is TRBV5-1, the J gene TRBJ2-7; D remains unclear. V gave up 0 bases and J gave up 7 bases, with 14 bases separating them. The CDR3 length is 14 residues. Germline CDR1 SGHRS, CDR2 YFSETQ. The CDR3 nucleotides read TGCGCCAGCAGCTTGGCCATGCAGGCACGTGAGCAGTACTTC. Translation gives CASSLAMQAREQYF.

As for this clone: The sample contains more than one DNA sequence encoding this CDR3. The genes are TRBV28 and TRBJ1-1; 8 bases are a match to TRBD1. CDR1 and CDR2 (germline): MDHEN, SYDVKM. The CDR3 is 14 amino acids. V lost 4 bases and J lost 3; bases outside the gene matches: 4. The chain's CDR3 is CASSSGQGDTEAFF. The CDR3 bases are TGTGCCAGCAGTTCAGGACAGGGAGACACTGAAGCTTTCTTT.

The V gene is TRBV24-1, the J gene TRBJ2-1; weak D call: TRBD1 (5 bases). The V end was cut by 7 bases, the J end by 3 bases, with 9 bases between. CDR3 length: 13 amino acids. CDR1 is KGHDR and CDR2 is SFDVKD in the germline V gene. CDR3 sequence (DNA): TGTGCCACCAGGGGGCCAGGCTACAATGAGCAGTTCTTC. This sequence encodes CATRGPGYNEQFF.

The chain employs TRBV30 and TRBJ2-5, with 12 bases lining up with TRBD1. The CDR3 has 18 amino acids. CDR1 is GTSNPN and CDR2 is SVGIG in the germline V gene (reference sequence). J gave up 5 bases and V 5 bases, and 18 bases lay outside the gene matches. CDR3 DNA sequence: TGTGCCTGGTTGGGACAGGGGGCCGGGGCGGGGTTACAGGAGACCCAGTACTTC. This translates into CAWLGQGAGAGLQETQYF.

V and J are TRBV15 and TRBJ1-4; D is possibly TRBD1 (5 bases). Germline V CDR1 and CDR2: LNHNV, YYDKDF (reference sequence). The CDR3 runs to 15 residues. Trimming removed 5 bases from V and 4 bases from J, with 14 bases in between. The CDR3 nucleotides read TGTGCCACCAGCCCTCGTGGGGCAGTTAATGAAAAACTGTTTTTT. Translation: CATSPRGAVNEKLFF.

The chain links TRBV11-3 to TRBJ2-4; TRBD1 agrees at 8 bases. The junction had 8 bases not matched to a gene; V was cut back by 3 bases and J by 4 bases. The CDR3 spans 16 residues. Germline loops: CDR1 SGHNT, CDR2 YENEEA. CDR3 nucleotides: TGTGCCAGCAGCTTCGGACAGGGAAGGACGAAAAACATTCAGTACTTC. Encoded protein: CASSFGQGRTKNIQYF.

This clone appeared a few times. This chain links TRBV6-2 or TRBV6-3 with TRBJ1-1; D may be TRBD1 (6 bases). The germline CDR1 and CDR2 sequences are MNHEY and SVGEGT. This CDR3 region has 14 residues. V was cut by 2 bases and J by 6 bases, with 13 bases left in between. Here the CDR3 reads CASSYGGGPSEAFF. The CDR3 nucleotides are TGTGCCAGCAGTTACGGGGGGGGCCCCTCTGAAGCTTTCTTT.

V gene TRBV6-1 combines with J gene TRBJ2-1, with 14 bases aligning to TRBD2. V lost 0 bases and J lost 6; bases outside the gene matches: 4. CDR3 length equals 17 residues. From germline, CDR1 is MNHNS and CDR2 SASEGT. The CDR3 region is CASSEAGLAGVPNEQFF. The CDR3 DNA is TGTGCCAGCAGTGAAGCGGGACTAGCGGGAGTCCCCAATGAGCAGTTCTTC.